These 27 T cell receptor beta chains originate from one sample sequenced in a study of T cells in Graves' hyperthyroidism and ophthalmopathy. Amplification yielded TCR beta CDR3 regions, with RNA transcripts as the source. In the first-round RT-PCR of the TCR CDR3, the HTBI primer set was used. From the multiplex PCR reads, TCRdb called clonotypes with MiXCR, one entry per CDR3 protein. Among about 520,000 distinct CDR3 sequences, about 24% were seen once, and the ten largest hold over 9%. Sequencing was done on a sample of blood. The receptors derive from a woman aged 25 to 39 with Graves' ophthalmopathy.

This clonotype turned up a few times. This rearrangement joins TRBV10-3 to TRBJ2-7; weak D call: TRBD2 (5 bases). The CDR3 is 13 amino acids. Between the trimmed V and J ends, which lost 3 bases and 12 bases, there was a span of 18 bases. CDR1 is ENHRY and CDR2 is SYGVKD in the germline V gene. The CDR3 sequence is CAISERWESERYF. The CDR3 nucleotides are TGTGCCATCAGTGAAAGATGGGAGTCCGAACGGTACTTC.

The V call is TRBV7-8, the J call TRBJ2-5; D is unclear. This CDR3 comprises 14 residues. V lost 5 bases to trimming and J lost 3 bases, with 13 bases between them. CDR1 SGHVS and CDR2 FQNEAQ come from the germline V gene. The CDR3 here is CASSRTSPKETQYF. CDR3 sequence (DNA): TGTGCCAGCAGCCGTACATCCCCAAAAGAGACCCAGTACTTC.

This clonotype has ten or more counts. The V gene is TRBV11-2, the J gene TRBJ2-5, with D unresolved. Deletions cut 4 bases from V and 5 bases from J, with 8 bases between. Germline loops: CDR1 SGHAT, CDR2 FQNNGV. There are 12 residues in the CDR3. CDR3 residues: CASSSSWETQYF. DNA for the CDR3: TGTGCCAGCAGCTCCTCTTGGGAGACCCAGTACTTC.

There are many counts of this clonotype. The gene calls are TRBV2 and TRBJ2-2; D unclear. There are 13 residues in the CDR3. V gave up 0 bases and J gave up 5 bases, with 4 bases separating them. CDR1 and CDR2 from the germline V gene are SNHLY and FYNNEI. The CDR3 region is CASSEALTGELFF. The CDR3 DNA reads TGTGCCAGCAGTGAAGCGCTTACCGGGGAGCTGTTTTTT.

This clonotype was counted at least ten times. The chain employs TRBV15 and TRBJ1-5; 8 nucleotides align to TRBD1. Germline CDR1 reads LNHNV; CDR2 reads YYDKDF (reference sequence). The V gene end was trimmed by 4 bases and the J gene end by 2 bases; junction bases not matched to a gene: 10. The CDR3 length is 17 residues. In DNA, the CDR3 is TGTGCCACCAGCACCGGACAGGGTCTTGGTGGCAATCAGCCCCAGCATTTT. It is translated as CATSTGQGLGGNQPQHF.

This clonotype was picked up many times. This chain uses TRBV7-2 with TRBJ2-5; TRBD2 might be the D (5 bases). V was cut by 5 bases and J by 5 bases, with 21 bases left in between. This CDR3 has 16 residues. The germline CDR1 and CDR2 sequences are SGHTA and FQGNSA. CDR3 protein: CASSLEEGLGSETQYF. The CDR3 nucleotides are TGTGCCAGCAGCCTCGAAGAGGGCCTCGGGTCGGAGACCCAGTACTTC.

This clonotype has only one observation. V is TRBV20-1 and J is TRBJ2-7; D unresolved. There are 15 residues in the CDR3. Germline V gene data show CDR1 as DFQATT and CDR2 as SNEGSKA (reference sequence). The V and J ends lost 3 bases and 1 base respectively, with 16 bases between them. The CDR3 DNA sequence: TGCAGTGCTAGTGCTGGGCGCGGATCATCCTACGAGCAGTACTTC. Translation: CSASAGRGSSYEQYF.

Ten or more counts support this clonotype. The chain is built from TRBV11-2 and TRBJ2-7, with 7 positions matching TRBD1. The CDR3 loop spans 18 amino acids. CDR1 and CDR2 from the germline V gene are SGHAT and FQNNGV. V lost 2 bases, J lost 1 base, and 14 bases stayed unmatched. The CDR3 loop reads CASSLKGALGVPSYEQYF. DNA of the CDR3: TGTGCCAGCAGCTTAAAGGGGGCGCTCGGCGTTCCGTCCTACGAGCAGTACTTC.

This clonotype appeared many times. V and J are TRBV20-1 and TRBJ1-3, with 7 bases that match TRBD1. J gave up 8 bases and V 0 bases, and 7 bases lay outside the gene matches. Germline loops: CDR1 DFQATT, CDR2 SNEGSKA (reference sequence). This CDR3 is built from 14 residues. For the CDR3, the DNA is TGCAGTGCTAGAGATGAGGGGGCGCGGGACACCATATATTTT. Protein: CSARDEGARDTIYF.

Turning to this clonotype: A much bigger clone sits one base away, suggesting this may be a read error. The V gene is TRBV20-1, the J gene TRBJ1-1; D is uncertain. The CDR3 is 14 residues long. Germline CDR1 DFQATT, CDR2 SNEGSKA (reference sequence). V was cut by 6 bases and J by 4 bases, with 18 bases left in between. In DNA form, the CDR3 reads TGCAGTGCGACCGTACCCTCAAGGAGCACTGAAGCTTTCTTT. Its protein is CSATVPSRSTEAFF.

This clonotype has a count of ten or more. A much larger clonotype is one base distant, so this may be a read error. The V and J genes are TRBV7-7 and TRBJ2-2; TRBD2 is a possible D gene (6 bases). The length of the CDR3 is 13 residues. In germline, CDR1 is SSHAT, CDR2 FNYEAQ (reference sequence). CDR3 sequence: CASSWDLTGELCF. Written as DNA, the CDR3 is TGTGCTAGCAGCTGGGACTTGACCGGGGAGCTGTGTTTT.

This clonotype came up many times. The V call is TRBV6-2 or TRBV6-3, the J call TRBJ2-3; D call uncertain. The germline V and J ends were trimmed by 2 bases and 4 bases, with 4 bases remaining between them. Looked up from germline, CDR1 is MNHEY and CDR2 is SVGEGT. The CDR3 is 12 residues long. CDR3 sequence reads: CASSYIADTQYF. The CDR3 coding sequence is TGTGCCAGCAGTTACATCGCAGATACGCAGTATTTT.

Ten or more counts support this clonotype. The V call is TRBV30, the J call TRBJ2-2, with D maybe TRBD1 (5 bases). Trimming pared 3 bases from V and 3 bases from J, leaving 11 bases between. Germline CDR1 and CDR2: GTSNPN and SVGIG (reference sequence). The CDR3 spans 14 residues. The CDR3 nucleotides read TGTGCCTGGAGGCAGGGTATCGACACCGGGGAGCTGTTTTTT. Amino acid sequence: CAWRQGIDTGELFF.

This clonotype has a handful of counts. The V and J genes are TRBV30 and TRBJ1-1, with TRBD1 identical over 7 bases. From germline, CDR1 is GTSNPN and CDR2 SVGIG (reference sequence). The CDR3 has 11 amino acids. The chain's CDR3 is CAGRQGSEAFF. CDR3 nucleotides: TGTGCTGGCCGACAGGGATCTGAAGCTTTCTTT.

This clonotype was observed a few times. The rearrangement joins TRBV12-3 or TRBV12-4 to TRBJ1-6; TRBD1 aligns across 9 bases. This CDR3 has 16 residues. J was trimmed by 10 bases and V by 6 bases; bases with no gene match: 13. CDR3 in DNA: TGTGCCAGCAGGGGGGTGGGACAGGGAAAAAGGTCACCCCTCCACTTT. It yields the protein CASRGVGQGKRSPLHF.

This clonotype was seen only a few times. This chain uses TRBV2 with TRBJ2-7; 8 bases fit TRBD1. In germline, CDR1 is SNHLY, CDR2 FYNNEI. The J segment lost 7 bases and the V segment lost 6 bases, leaving 11 bases of the junction unmatched. This CDR3 is built from 14 residues. CDR3 in amino acids: CASRGPGGAWEQYF. DNA for the CDR3: TGTGCCAGCAGGGGCCCAGGGGGCGCATGGGAGCAGTACTTC.

The rearrangement links TRBV28 to TRBJ2-5, with 7 bases matching TRBD1. V dropped 4 bases and J dropped 7; count of bases not matched to a gene: 12. CDR3 length equals 15 residues. In germline, CDR1 is MDHEN, CDR2 SYDVKM. The CDR3 DNA is TGTGCCAGCAGTTCCGACAGGGACGCTGAAGGGACCCAGTACTTC. Translation gives CASSSDRDAEGTQYF.

This clonotype was counted at least ten times. The chain has TRBV19 and TRBJ1-1; unclear D gene. CDR1 and CDR2 (germline): LNHDA, SQIVND (reference sequence). The CDR3 extends over 12 amino acids. V was trimmed by 3 bases and J by 10 bases, leaving 12 bases between them. In nucleotides, the CDR3 is TGTGCCAGTAGTATCCTCTCGAATCGAGCTTTCTTT. This encodes CASSILSNRAFF.

This clonotype was counted a few times. This chain connects TRBV14 to TRBJ2-7; D gene ambiguous. Germline values: CDR1 SGHDN, CDR2 FVKESK. CDR3 size: 16 residues. The V and J ends lost 1 base and 3 bases respectively, with 16 bases between them. The DNA of the CDR3 is TGTGCCAGCAGCCAAGTAGTGGGCAGCGTTCGCTACGAGCAGTACTTC. Protein product: CASSQVVGSVRYEQYF.

The CDR3, as DNA: TGCAGCGCTCGGGGGATTTTTGACACTGAAGCTTTCTTT. Its translation is CSARGIFDTEAFF. The rearrangement links TRBV29-1 to TRBJ1-1, with D possibly being TRBD1 (5 bases). Per the germline V gene, CDR1 is SQVTM and CDR2 is ANQGSEA. V was trimmed by 7 bases and J by 3 bases, leaving 15 bases between them. This CDR3 has 13 residues.

This clonotype has a count of ten or more. The chain is built from TRBV6-1 and TRBJ1-5; TRBD1 matches 8 bases. CDR3 length: 15 residues. CDR1 is MNHNS, CDR2 SASEGT, per germline. The trim removed 2 bases at V and 4 bases at J, leaving 4 bases unmatched. CDR3: CASSEPGGANQPQHF. The CDR3 nucleotides are TGTGCCAGCAGTGAACCAGGGGGCGCAAATCAGCCCCAGCATTTT.

This clonotype was seen at least ten times. The CDR3 is CASSYAQGWYEQFF. The CDR3 DNA is TGTGCCAGCAGTTACGCTCAGGGATGGTATGAGCAGTTCTTC. This sequence joins TRBV6-5 and TRBJ2-1, with D possibly TRBD1 on 5 matching bases. The CDR3 covers 14 residues. V dropped 2 bases and J dropped 8 bases, with 13 bases sitting between them. CDR1 and CDR2 (germline): MNHEY, SVGAGI.

This clonotype was seen many times. J is TRBJ2-2 and V is TRBV9; no firm D call. This CDR3 is built from 11 residues. Germline assignment: CDR1 SGDLS and CDR2 YYNGEE. Trimming stripped 3 bases from V and 7 bases from J, with 4 bases between. The CDR3 protein is CASSGHGELFF. Written as DNA, the CDR3 is TGTGCCAGCAGCGGACACGGGGAGCTGTTTTTT.

The chain uses TRBV6-2 or TRBV6-3 and TRBJ1-2; D is unresolved. The germline CDR1 and CDR2 sequences are MNHEY and SVGEGT. The CDR3 extends over 16 amino acids. The V gene lost 5 bases and the J gene lost 6 bases, with 22 bases spanning the gap. This chain's CDR3 is CASSPTDFLSPHGYTF. CDR3 nucleotides: TGTGCCAGCAGTCCTACAGACTTTCTCAGCCCACATGGCTACACCTTC.

This clonotype was seen repeatedly, ten times or more. This sequence joins TRBV7-2 and TRBJ2-5, with 8 positions matching TRBD1. From germline, CDR1 is SGHTA and CDR2 FQGNSA. The CDR3 has 15 amino acids. J gave up 1 base and V 0 bases, and 1 base lay outside the gene matches. Here the CDR3 reads CASSLAQGAQETQYF. The CDR3 coding sequence is TGTGCCAGCAGCTTAGCTCAGGGGGCCCAAGAGACCCAGTACTTC.

This clonotype was counted at least ten times. The genes are TRBV5-1 and TRBJ1-1; unclear D gene. V lost 5 bases and J lost 3, with 20 bases in between. The CDR3 runs 16 residues. Per germline, CDR1 SGHRS and CDR2 YFSETQ. In DNA, the CDR3 is TGCGCCAGCAGGGATCCTTTCACCTCAGGTGACACTGAAGCTTTCTTT. Translation: CASRDPFTSGDTEAFF.

This clonotype was observed at least ten times. The chain has TRBV28 and TRBJ1-1; D may be TRBD1 (5 bases). The germline gives CDR1 MDHEN, CDR2 SYDVKM. The V end lost 3 bases, the J end lost 11 bases, and 10 bases lay between the germline ends. The CDR3 is 11 residues long. For the CDR3, the DNA is TGTGCCAGCAGTTTGGGGCGAACGGCTTTCTTT. This codes for CASSLGRTAFF.